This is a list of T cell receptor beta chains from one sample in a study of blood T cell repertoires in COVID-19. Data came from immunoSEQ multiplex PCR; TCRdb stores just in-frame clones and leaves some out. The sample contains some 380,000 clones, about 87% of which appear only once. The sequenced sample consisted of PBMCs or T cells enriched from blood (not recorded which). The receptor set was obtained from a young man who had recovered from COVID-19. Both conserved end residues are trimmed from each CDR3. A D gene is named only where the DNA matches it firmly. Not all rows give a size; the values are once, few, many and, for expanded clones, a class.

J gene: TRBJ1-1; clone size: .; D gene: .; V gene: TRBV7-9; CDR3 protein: ASSHSRQPNTEAF
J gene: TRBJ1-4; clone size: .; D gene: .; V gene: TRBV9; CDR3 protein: ASSVGQGWEKLF
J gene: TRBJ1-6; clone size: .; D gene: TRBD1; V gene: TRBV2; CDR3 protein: ASSVRQGSSYNSPLH
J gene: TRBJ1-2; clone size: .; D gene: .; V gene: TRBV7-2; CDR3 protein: ASNLLEERGVFVGYT
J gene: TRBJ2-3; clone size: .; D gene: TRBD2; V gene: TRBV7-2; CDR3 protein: ASSLAASGLAGVDTQY
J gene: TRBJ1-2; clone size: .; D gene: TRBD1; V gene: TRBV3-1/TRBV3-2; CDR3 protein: ASSRVGRTGLGYT
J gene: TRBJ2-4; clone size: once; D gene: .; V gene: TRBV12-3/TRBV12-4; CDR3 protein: ASSLTGPPPV
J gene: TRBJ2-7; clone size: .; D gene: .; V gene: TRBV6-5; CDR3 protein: ASSYSRGYEQY
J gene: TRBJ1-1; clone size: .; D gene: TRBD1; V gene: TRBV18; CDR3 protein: ASSLDRGNTEAF
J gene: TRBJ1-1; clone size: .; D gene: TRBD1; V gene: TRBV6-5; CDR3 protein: ASRQGQANTEAF
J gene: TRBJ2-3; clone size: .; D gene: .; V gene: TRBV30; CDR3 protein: AWGTGTSTDTQY
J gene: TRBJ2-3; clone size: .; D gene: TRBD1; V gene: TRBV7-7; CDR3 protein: ASSLSRGSTDTQY
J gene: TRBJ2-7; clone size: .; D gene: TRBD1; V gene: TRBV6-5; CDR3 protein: ASRGQGVFYEQY
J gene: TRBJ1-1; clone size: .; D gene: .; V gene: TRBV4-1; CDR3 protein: ASSQRESYTEAF
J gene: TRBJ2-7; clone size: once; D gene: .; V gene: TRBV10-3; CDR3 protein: AISVAAREYEQY
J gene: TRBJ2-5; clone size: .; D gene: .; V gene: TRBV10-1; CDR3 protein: ASSEQGVSRETQY
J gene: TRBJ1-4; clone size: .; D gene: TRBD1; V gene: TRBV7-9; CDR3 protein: ASSSGTVNEKLF
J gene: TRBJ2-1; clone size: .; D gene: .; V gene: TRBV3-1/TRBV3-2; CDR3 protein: ASTPRGPPYNEQF
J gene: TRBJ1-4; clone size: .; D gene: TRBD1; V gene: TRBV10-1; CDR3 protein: ASSGDRGPSNEKLF